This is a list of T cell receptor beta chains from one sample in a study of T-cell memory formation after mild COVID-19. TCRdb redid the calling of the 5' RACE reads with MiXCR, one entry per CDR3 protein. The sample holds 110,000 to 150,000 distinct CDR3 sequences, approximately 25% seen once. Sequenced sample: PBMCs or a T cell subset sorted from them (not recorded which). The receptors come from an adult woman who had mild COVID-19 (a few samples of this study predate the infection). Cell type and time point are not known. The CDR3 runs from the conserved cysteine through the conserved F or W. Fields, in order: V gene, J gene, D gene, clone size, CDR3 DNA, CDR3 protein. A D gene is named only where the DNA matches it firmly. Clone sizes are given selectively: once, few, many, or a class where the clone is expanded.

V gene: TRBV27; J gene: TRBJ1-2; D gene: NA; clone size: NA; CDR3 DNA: TGTGCCAGCAGTTTTTGGGGCGGAGGGGATGGCTACACCTTC; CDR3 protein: CASSFWGGGDGYTF
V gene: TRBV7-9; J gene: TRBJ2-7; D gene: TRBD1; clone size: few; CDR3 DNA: TGTGCCAGCAGCTCTAGCCTGGGACAGGGGGTGTGGGAGCAGTACTTC; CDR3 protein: CASSSSLGQGVWEQYF
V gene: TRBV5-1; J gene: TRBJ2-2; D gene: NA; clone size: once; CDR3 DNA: TGCGCCAGCAGCTTAACAGATTATAACACCGGGGAGCTGTTTTTT; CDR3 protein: CASSLTDYNTGELFF
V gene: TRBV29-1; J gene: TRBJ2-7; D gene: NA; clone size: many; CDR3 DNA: TGCAGCGTTGTAGGAGCCTACGAGCAGTACTTC; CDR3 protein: CSVVGAYEQYF
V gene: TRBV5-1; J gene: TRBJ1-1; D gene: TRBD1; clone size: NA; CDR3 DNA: TGCGCCAGCAGCTCACCTCGGGACAGTTCCCCCGGGACCACTGAAGCTTTCTTT; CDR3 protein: CASSSPRDSSPGTTEAFF
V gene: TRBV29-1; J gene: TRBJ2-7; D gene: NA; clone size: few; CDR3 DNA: TGCAGCGTTGAAGATGACGAAGCCTACGAGCAGTACTTC; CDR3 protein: CSVEDDEAYEQYF
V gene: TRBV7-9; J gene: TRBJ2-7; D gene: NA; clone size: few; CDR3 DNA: TGTGCCAGCAGCGCAGGCGGGACTCTATACGAGCAGTACTTC; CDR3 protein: CASSAGGTLYEQYF
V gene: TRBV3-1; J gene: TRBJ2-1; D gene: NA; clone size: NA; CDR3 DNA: TGTGCCAGCAGCCCGCTCCCCGGCAATGAGCAGTTCTTC; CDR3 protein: CASSPLPGNEQFF
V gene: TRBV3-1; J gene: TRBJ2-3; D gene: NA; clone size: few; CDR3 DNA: TGTGCCAGCAGCAACTACAGGGAGGACCGCACAGATACGCAGTATTTT; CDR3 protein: CASSNYREDRTDTQYF
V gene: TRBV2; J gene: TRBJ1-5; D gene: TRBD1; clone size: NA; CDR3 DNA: TGTGCCAGCAGTGAATTTGGGACGGACAGGCGTCAGCCCCAGCATTTT; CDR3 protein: CASSEFGTDRRQPQHF
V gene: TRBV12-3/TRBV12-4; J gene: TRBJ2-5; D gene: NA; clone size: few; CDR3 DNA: TGTGCCAGCAGTTCCGGGGTTACAGAGACCCAGTACTTC; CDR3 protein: CASSSGVTETQYF
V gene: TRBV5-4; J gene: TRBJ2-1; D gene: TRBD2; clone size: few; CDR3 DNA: TGTGCCAGCAGACCCGGAGGACTAGCGGGTAATGAGCAGTTCTTC; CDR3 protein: CASRPGGLAGNEQFF
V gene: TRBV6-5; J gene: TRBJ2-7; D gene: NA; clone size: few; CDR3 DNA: TGTGCCAGCAGTCACGATCAAAGTACCTCCTACGAGCAGTACTTC; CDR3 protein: CASSHDQSTSYEQYF
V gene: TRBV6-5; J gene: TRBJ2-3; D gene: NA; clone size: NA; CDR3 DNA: TGTGCCAGCAGTTACTCTACAGGGACGAGGGCAGATACGCAGTATTTT; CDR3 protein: CASSYSTGTRADTQYF
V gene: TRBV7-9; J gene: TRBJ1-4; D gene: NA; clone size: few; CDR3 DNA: TGTGCCAGCAGCTTATTGACGACAGCAACTAATGAAAAACTGTTTTTT; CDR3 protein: CASSLLTTATNEKLFF
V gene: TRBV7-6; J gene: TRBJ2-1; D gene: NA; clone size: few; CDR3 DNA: TGTGCCAGCAGCGCAAATTACCGGGAGCCCTACAATGAGCAGTTCTTC; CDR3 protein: CASSANYREPYNEQFF
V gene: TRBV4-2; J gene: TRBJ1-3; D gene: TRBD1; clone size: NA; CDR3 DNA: TGTGCCAGCAGCCAATTACAGGGGACTGGAAACACCATATATTTT; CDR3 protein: CASSQLQGTGNTIYF
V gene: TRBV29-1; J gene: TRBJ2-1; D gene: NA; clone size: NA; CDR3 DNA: TGCAGCGCCTCTGGTCCCTCCTACAATGAGCAGTTCTTC; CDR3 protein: CSASGPSYNEQFF
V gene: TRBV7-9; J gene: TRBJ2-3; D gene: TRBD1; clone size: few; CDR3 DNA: TGTGCCAGCAGCTTTGTGACAGGGTTTGATACGCAGTATTTT; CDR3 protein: CASSFVTGFDTQYF
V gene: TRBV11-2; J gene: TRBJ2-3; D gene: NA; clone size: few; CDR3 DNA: TGTGCCAGCAGCCGAATCCCGGGACAAAGCAGCACAGATACGCAGTATTTT; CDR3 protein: CASSRIPGQSSTDTQYF
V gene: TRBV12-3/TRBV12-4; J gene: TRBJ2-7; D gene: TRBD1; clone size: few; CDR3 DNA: TGTGCCAGCAGTGAATACGGGACAGCTGGCTACGAGCAGTACTTC; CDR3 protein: CASSEYGTAGYEQYF
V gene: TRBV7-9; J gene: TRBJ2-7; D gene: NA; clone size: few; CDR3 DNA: TGTGCCAGCAGCTTAGTGGGGAGCGGGCGCTACGAGCAGTACTTC; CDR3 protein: CASSLVGSGRYEQYF
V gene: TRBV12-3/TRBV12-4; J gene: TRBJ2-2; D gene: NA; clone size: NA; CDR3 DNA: TGTGCCAGCAGCTTCCAGGAAAACACCGGGGAGCTGTTTTTT; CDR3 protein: CASSFQENTGELFF
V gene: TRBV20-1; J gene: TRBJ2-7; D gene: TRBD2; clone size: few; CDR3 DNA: TGCAGTGCTAGGGAAGGGACTAGCGGGAGGGAGCAGTACTTC; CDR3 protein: CSAREGTSGREQYF
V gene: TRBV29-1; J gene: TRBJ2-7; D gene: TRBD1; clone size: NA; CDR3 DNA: TGCAGCGTTGAGGATGACTCCGGGACAGAAAGATACGAGCAGTACTTC; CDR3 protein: CSVEDDSGTERYEQYF
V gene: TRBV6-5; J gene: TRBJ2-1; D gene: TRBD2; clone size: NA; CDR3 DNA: TGTGCCAGCAGTTACGGCGGGAGCTTCAATGAGCAGTTCTTC; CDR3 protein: CASSYGGSFNEQFF
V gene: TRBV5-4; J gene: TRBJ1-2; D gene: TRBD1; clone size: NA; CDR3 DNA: TGTGCCAGCACCTCGAACCCGCAGGGGGCGCAGGGCTACACCTTC; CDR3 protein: CASTSNPQGAQGYTF
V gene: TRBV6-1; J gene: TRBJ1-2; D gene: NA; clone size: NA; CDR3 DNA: TGTGCCAGCACCGAAAACCAGGTCTCCCCGAGCTACACCTTC; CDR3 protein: CASTENQVSPSYTF